Following are 29 T cell receptor beta chains from one sample sequenced in a study of CXCR3-negative and CXCR3-positive naive CD8 T cells. Whole-study findings and limits: CXCR3-positive naive cells had TRB CDR3s that were more hydrophobic than CXCR3-negative naive cells had.

UMI-tagged TRB cDNA libraries were built via 5' RACE. From the 5' RACE reads, TCRdb lists one entry per CDR3 protein and no DNA. The data show 120,000 or so distinct CDR3 sequences, and the top ten clones hold 0.59%. No antigen is known for these receptors. The sequencing input was naive CXCR3+ CD8+ T cells from blood. Subset here: CD45RO-CCR7+CD27+CD95- naive CD8+ T cells expressing CXCR3 (TNR3+). The receptor set was obtained from a human donor in good health. Some clones in this sample may be carry-over from other donors' samples.

The chain uses TRBV19 and TRBJ2-2. This CDR3 region has 12 residues. CDR1 and CDR2 (germline): LNHDA, SQIVND (reference sequence). CDR3: CASLGFTGELFF.

This sequence joins TRBV7-9 and TRBJ2-3; TCRdb calls TRBD1, which cannot be checked without DNA. Germline lookup yields CDR1 SEHNR and CDR2 FQNEAQ (reference sequence). The CDR3 consists of 15 residues. This chain's CDR3 is CASSSDRVVTDTQYF.

The V call is TRBV9, the J call TRBJ2-7; TCRdb calls TRBD2, which cannot be checked without DNA. Germline CDR1 is SGDLS and CDR2 is YYNGEE. This CDR3 comprises 20 residues. CDR3 in amino acids: CASSRTPDCLDIEGGCEQYF.

This chain links TRBV2 with TRBJ1-1; as DNA is missing, the TRBD1 call by TCRdb cannot be tested. Germline V gene sequence: CDR1 SNHLY, CDR2 FYNNEI. The CDR3 loop spans 15 amino acids. This chain's CDR3 is CASSVFGNPNTVAFF.

This chain links TRBV6-5 with TRBJ2-5. CDR1 MNHEY and CDR2 SVGAGI come from the germline V gene. The CDR3 sequence is 13 residues long. The CDR3 protein is CASSYSIDGTQYF.

The J gene is TRBJ1-2, the V gene TRBV7-9; TCRdb's D gene call, TRBD1, goes unchecked for lack of DNA. In germline, CDR1 is SEHNR, CDR2 FQNEAQ (reference sequence). CDR3 length: 15 residues. The chain's CDR3 is CASSLEGTANYGYTF. Looking up the rest from reference TRBV7-9 and TRBJ1-2 gives the full variable domain: DTGVSQNPRHKITKRGQNVTFRCDPISEHNRLYWYRQTLGQGPEFLTYFQNEAQLEKSRLLSDRFSAERPKGSFSTLEIQRTEQGDSAMYLCASSLEGTANYGYTFGSGTRLTVV.

The rearrangement joins TRBV29-1 to TRBJ2-2; the D call of TRBD2 rests on TCRdb alone, since no DNA is present to check it. Looked up from germline, CDR1 is SQVTM and CDR2 is ANQGSEA. The CDR3 spans 14 residues. The CDR3 here is CSVDEGGMAGELFF.

The V call is TRBV7-9, the J call TRBJ1-4; the TRBD1 assignment by TCRdb is unverifiable without DNA. CDR3 length: 21 amino acids. The germline gives CDR1 SEHNR, CDR2 FQNEAQ (reference sequence). CDR3 sequence: CASSSKYRDRGKYFIEEKLFF. Looking up the rest from reference TRBV7-9 and TRBJ1-4 gives the full variable domain: DTGVSQNPRHKITKRGQNVTFRCDPISEHNRLYWYRQTLGQGPEFLTYFQNEAQLEKSRLLSDRFSAERPKGSFSTLEIQRTEQGDSAMYLCASSSKYRDRGKYFIEEKLFFGSGTQLSVL.

This rearrangement joins TRBV10-2 to TRBJ1-2; TCRdb calls TRBD1, which cannot be checked without DNA. The CDR3 covers 14 residues. Looked up from germline, CDR1 is WSHSY and CDR2 is SAAADI. CDR3 loop: CASSDRTGDYGYTF.

The gene calls are TRBV7-9 and TRBJ2-3. The length of the CDR3 is 12 residues. CDR1 and CDR2 from the germline V gene are SEHNR and FQNEAQ (reference sequence). The CDR3 loop reads CASSSTTDTQYF.

The V call is TRBV29-1, the J call TRBJ1-2; the D gene TCRdb calls, TRBD1, cannot be checked with no DNA. This CDR3 has 14 amino acids. Germline V lookup: CDR1 SQVTM, CDR2 ANQGSEA. The CDR3 region is CSVTAGAGGDGYTF.

The J gene is TRBJ2-3, the V gene TRBV6-2 or TRBV6-3; TCRdb's D call of TRBD1 is untestable without DNA. This CDR3 has 14 residues. Germline V lookup: CDR1 MNHEY, CDR2 SVGEGT. The CDR3: CASSYSLGVDTQYF.

V is TRBV10-3 and J is TRBJ1-3. Germline CDR1 reads ENHRY; CDR2 reads SYGVKD. CDR3 length: 16 amino acids. The CDR3 here is CAISESWVLSGNTIYF.

The chain combines TRBV19 with TRBJ2-7; TCRdb selects TRBD2, and the lack of DNA leaves this call unchecked. Germline CDR1 is LNHDA and CDR2 is SQIVND (reference sequence). The CDR3 spans 13 residues. The CDR3 is CATGGQPYYEQYF.

The V and J genes are TRBV3-1 and TRBJ2-3; TCRdb's D call of TRBD2 is untestable without DNA. CDR1 is LGHDT, CDR2 YNNKEL, per germline (reference sequence). The length of the CDR3 is 21 residues. This CDR3 is CASSQDWYPTSGGLSTDTQYF.

The gene calls are TRBV13 and TRBJ2-7; no DNA is available, so the TRBD1 call from TCRdb remains unchecked. This CDR3 contains 15 residues. CDR1 is PRHDT and CDR2 is FYEKMQ in the germline V gene (reference sequence). The CDR3 sequence is CASSPAGTGGDEQYF.

This chain uses TRBV20-1 with TRBJ1-2; TCRdb picks TRBD1, but there is no DNA to check that call. The CDR3 covers 16 residues. Germline V gene lookup returns CDR1 DFQATT and CDR2 SNEGSKA (reference sequence). The CDR3 reads CSARTQADRPFMGYTF.

This rearrangement joins TRBV7-3 to TRBJ2-1; TCRdb's D call, TRBD1, is unchecked because there is no DNA. Germline assignment: CDR1 SGHTA and CDR2 FQGTGA. The CDR3 loop spans 15 amino acids. The CDR3 sequence: CASSLRGDPGDEQFF.

The chain combines TRBV24-1 with TRBJ2-5. Germline CDR1 and CDR2: KGHDR and SFDVKD. The CDR3 is 17 residues long. The CDR3 reads CATSDLGPHSYQETQYF.

The chain recombines TRBV29-1 with TRBJ2-1; there is no DNA to check the TCRdb D call of TRBD1. This CDR3 region has 14 residues. CDR1 and CDR2 (germline): SQVTM, ANQGSEA. CDR3 amino acids: CSVEGAPPWDEQFF.

The chain carries TRBV21-1 and TRBJ1-1; TCRdb picks TRBD1, but there is no DNA to check that call. TRBV21-1 is assigned pseudogene status. The CDR3 contains 17 residues. CDR3 region: CASSEKEPQGRRTEAFF.

The V call is TRBV3-1, the J call TRBJ2-7; TCRdb gives TRBD1 as the D gene, but with no DNA this cannot be confirmed. The germline V gene encodes CDR1 LGHDT and CDR2 YNNKEL (reference sequence). The CDR3 extends over 15 amino acids. This CDR3 reads CASSQDWQGFYEQYF.

The V call is TRBV9, the J call TRBJ2-7. This CDR3 is built from 14 residues. Per germline, CDR1 SGDLS and CDR2 YYNGEE. CDR3 in amino acids: CASSATARSYEQYF.

V and J are TRBV28 and TRBJ2-7. This CDR3 region has 12 residues. Germline V CDR1 and CDR2: MDHEN, SYDVKM. The CDR3 loop is CASSLWGYEQYF.

The rearrangement joins TRBV6-2 or TRBV6-3 to TRBJ2-1; TCRdb picks TRBD1, but there is no DNA to check that call. CDR1 and CDR2 (germline): MNHEY, SVGEGT. The CDR3 runs 14 residues. The CDR3 is CASRPRDNYNEQFF.

The chain employs TRBV7-2 and TRBJ2-1; TCRdb's assignment of TRBD2 cannot be checked, as there is no DNA. Germline V gives CDR1 SGHTA, CDR2 FQGNSA. The CDR3 is made up of 15 amino acids. The CDR3 sequence: CASSQLAGGLNEQFF.

V gene TRBV19 combines with J gene TRBJ1-6; the TRBD1 assignment by TCRdb is unverifiable without DNA. Germline V CDR1 and CDR2: LNHDA, SQIVND (reference sequence). The CDR3 is 13 residues long. CDR3 sequence: CASSGDRNSPLHF.

V usage is TRBV29-1 and J usage is TRBJ2-7; TCRdb lists TRBD1, though no DNA is available to test this call. CDR1 and CDR2 (germline): SQVTM, ANQGSEA. The CDR3 is 16 amino acids. Here the CDR3 reads CSVEVPRGTSSYEQYF.

The V call is TRBV20-1, the J call TRBJ2-7; the D gene TCRdb calls, TRBD2, cannot be checked with no DNA. Germline V gene lookup returns CDR1 DFQATT and CDR2 SNEGSKA (reference sequence). The CDR3 is 16 amino acids. The CDR3 loop reads CSARDISGRSSYEQYF.